These T cell receptor beta chains were read from a single sample in a study of OX40 agonist ivuxolimab in advanced cancers. Some clones are missing from TCRdb's copy, which holds only in-frame ones; the method was immunoSEQ multiplex PCR. The data show approximately 82,000 clones, roughly 88% seen once. The sequencing used CD4+ or CD8+ T cells sorted from blood, collected in a trial of the OX40 agonist ivuxolimab. These receptors were collected from an adult with an advanced solid tumor such as melanoma, head and neck, liver or kidney cancer. Both conserved end residues are part of each CDR3. The D gene is left open where the match is weak. Size values are once, few and many counts, or a class for expanded clones, and some rows have none.

>.|TRBV11-2|TRBJ1-2|.
CASSLGNGPNYGYTF
TGTGCCAGCAGCTTAGGAAACGGGCCTAACTATGGCTACACCTTC
>.|TRBV5-1|TRBJ1-2|.
CASSLDAYGYTF
TGCGCCAGCAGCTTGGACGCCTATGGCTACACCTTC
>.|TRBV6-6|TRBJ1-1|TRBD1
CASSPGTVGNTEAFF
TGTGCCAGCAGTCCAGGGACAGTGGGGAACACTGAAGCTTTCTTT
>.|TRBV5-5|TRBJ2-1|.
CASSLPGYNEQFF
TGTGCCAGCAGCTTACCAGGGTACAATGAGCAGTTCTTC
>.|TRBV6-1|TRBJ1-5|TRBD1
CASRVTGDNQPQHF
TGTGCCAGCAGAGTGACAGGGGATAATCAGCCCCAGCATTTT
>.|TRBV5-4|TRBJ2-2|.
CASSLEGGSNTGELFF
TGTGCCAGCAGCTTGGAAGGCGGATCGAACACCGGGGAGCTGTTTTTT
>.|TRBV28|TRBJ1-2|.
CASSRGHYGYTF
TGTGCCAGCAGCCGAGGCCACTATGGCTACACCTTC
>.|TRBV7-2|TRBJ2-5|.
CASSSRLEETQYF
TGTGCCAGCAGCTCCCGACTAGAAGAGACCCAGTACTTC
>.|TRBV5-6|TRBJ2-7|TRBD2
CASSPEASGSLSLEQYF
TGTGCCAGCAGCCCGGAGGCTAGCGGGAGCCTAAGTCTCGAGCAGTACTTC
>few|TRBV5-8|TRBJ2-7|TRBD1
CASSLRGLIIYEQYF
TGTGCCAGCAGCTTGAGGGGGCTCATTATCTACGAGCAGTACTTC